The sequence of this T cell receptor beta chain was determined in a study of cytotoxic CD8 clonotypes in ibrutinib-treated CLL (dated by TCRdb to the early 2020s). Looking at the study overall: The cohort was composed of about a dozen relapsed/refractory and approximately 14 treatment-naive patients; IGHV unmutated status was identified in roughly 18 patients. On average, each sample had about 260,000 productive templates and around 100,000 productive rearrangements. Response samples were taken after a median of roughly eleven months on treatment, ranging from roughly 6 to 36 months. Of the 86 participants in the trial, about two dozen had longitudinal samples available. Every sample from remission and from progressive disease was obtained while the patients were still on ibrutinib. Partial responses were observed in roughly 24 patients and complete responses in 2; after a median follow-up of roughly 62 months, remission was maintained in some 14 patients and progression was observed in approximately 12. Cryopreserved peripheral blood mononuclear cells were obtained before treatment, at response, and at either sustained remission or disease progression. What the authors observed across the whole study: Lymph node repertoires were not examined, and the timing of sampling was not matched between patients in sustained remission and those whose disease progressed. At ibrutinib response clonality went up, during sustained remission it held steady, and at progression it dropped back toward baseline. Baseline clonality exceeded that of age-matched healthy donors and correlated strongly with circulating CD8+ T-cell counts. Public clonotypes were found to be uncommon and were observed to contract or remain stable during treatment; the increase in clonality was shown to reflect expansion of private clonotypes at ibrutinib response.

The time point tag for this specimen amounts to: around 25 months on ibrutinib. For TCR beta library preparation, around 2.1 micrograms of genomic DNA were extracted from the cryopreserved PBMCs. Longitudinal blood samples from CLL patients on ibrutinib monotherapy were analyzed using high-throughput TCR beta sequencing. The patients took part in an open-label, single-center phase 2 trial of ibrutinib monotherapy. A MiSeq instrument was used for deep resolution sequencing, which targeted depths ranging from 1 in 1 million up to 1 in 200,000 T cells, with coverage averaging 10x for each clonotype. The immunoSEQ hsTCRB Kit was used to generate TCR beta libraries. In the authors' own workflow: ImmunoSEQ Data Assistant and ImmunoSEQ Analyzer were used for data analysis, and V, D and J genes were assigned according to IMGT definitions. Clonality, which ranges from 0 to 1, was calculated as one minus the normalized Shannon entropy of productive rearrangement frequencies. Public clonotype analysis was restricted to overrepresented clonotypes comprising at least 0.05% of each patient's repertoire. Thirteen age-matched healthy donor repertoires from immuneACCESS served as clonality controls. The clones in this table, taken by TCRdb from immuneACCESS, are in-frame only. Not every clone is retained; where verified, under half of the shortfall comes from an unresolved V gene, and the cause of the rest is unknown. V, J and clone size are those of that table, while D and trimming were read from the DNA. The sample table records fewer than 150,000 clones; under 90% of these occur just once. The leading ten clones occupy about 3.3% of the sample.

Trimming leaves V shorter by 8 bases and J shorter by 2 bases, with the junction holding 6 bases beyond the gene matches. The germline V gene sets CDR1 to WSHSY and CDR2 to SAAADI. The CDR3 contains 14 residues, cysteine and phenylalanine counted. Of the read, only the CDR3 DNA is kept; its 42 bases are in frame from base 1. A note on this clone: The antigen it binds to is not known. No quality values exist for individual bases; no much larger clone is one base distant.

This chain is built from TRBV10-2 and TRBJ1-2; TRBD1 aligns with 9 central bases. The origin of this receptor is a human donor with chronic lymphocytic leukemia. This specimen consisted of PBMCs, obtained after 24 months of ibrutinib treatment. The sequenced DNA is TGCGCCAGCGTAACCGGGACAGGGAACTATGGCTACACCTTC. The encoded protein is CASVTGTGNYGYTF.